This is a list of T cell receptor beta chains from one sample in a study of cytomegalovirus exposure and HLA in healthy donors. Produced via immunoSEQ multiplex PCR; TCRdb's table is partial and in-frame only. Altogether some 140,000 clones are present, around 73% being singletons, with the ten largest covering over 1%. Sequenced: PBMCs. Receptor source: a woman aged 40 to 50 in good health and CMV-seronegative. CDR3s include the opening cysteine and the closing phenylalanine or tryptophan. The D gene is left open where the match is weak. Part of the rows lack a size; the others show once, few, many or a class for expanded clones.

CDR3: CASRLGGQHYGYTF; DNA: TGTGCCAGCAGACTCGGGGGACAGCACTATGGCTACACCTTC; V: TRBV5-4; D: TRBD1; J: TRBJ1-2; size: -
CDR3: CASSSDRQGRYEKLFF; DNA: TGTGCCAGCAGTTCCGACAGACAGGGAAGATATGAAAAACTGTTTTTT; V: TRBV27; D: TRBD1; J: TRBJ1-4; size: -
CDR3: CASSLTGAGNTIYF; DNA: TGTGCCAGCAGCTTGACAGGCGCCGGAAACACCATATATTTT; V: TRBV5-4; D: -; J: TRBJ1-3; size: -
CDR3: CASSQDGGWNNSPLHF; DNA: TGCGCCAGCAGCCAAGACGGGGGTTGGAATAATTCACCCCTCCACTTT; V: TRBV4-1; D: -; J: TRBJ1-6; size: -
CDR3: CASSLASASGGGNEQFF; DNA: TGTGCCAGCAGCTTAGCGTCGGCTAGCGGGGGGGGGAATGAGCAGTTCTTC; V: TRBV7-8; D: TRBD2; J: TRBJ2-1; size: -
CDR3: CASSPQGLQETQYF; DNA: TGTGCCAGCTCACCGCAAGGACTGCAAGAGACCCAGTACTTC; V: TRBV18; D: -; J: TRBJ2-5; size: -
CDR3: CASGVRQGRTEAFF; DNA: TGTGCCAGCGGGGTGAGACAGGGGAGAACTGAAGCTTTCTTT; V: TRBV5-6; D: TRBD1; J: TRBJ1-1; size: -
CDR3: CASSLNYLSTGELFF; DNA: TGTGCCAGCAGCTTAAATTATCTAAGCACCGGGGAGCTGTTTTTT; V: TRBV7-8; D: -; J: TRBJ2-2; size: -
CDR3: CASSVGLAGHNEQFF; DNA: TGTGCCAGCAGCGTGGGACTAGCGGGCCACAATGAGCAGTTCTTC; V: TRBV5-6; D: TRBD2; J: TRBJ2-1; size: -
CDR3: CASSAGLAFEQYF; DNA: TGTGCCAGCAGCGCGGGACTAGCCTTCGAGCAGTACTTC; V: TRBV5-4; D: TRBD2; J: TRBJ2-7; size: once
CDR3: CASSQARTGGGYEQYF; DNA: TGTGCCAGCAGCCAAGCCAGGACAGGGGGTGGCTACGAGCAGTACTTC; V: TRBV14; D: TRBD1; J: TRBJ2-7; size: -
CDR3: CASSVGVISGNTIYF; DNA: TGTGCCAGCAGCGTAGGCGTGATCTCTGGAAACACCATATATTTT; V: TRBV9; D: -; J: TRBJ1-3; size: -
CDR3: CASGQAGRENQPQHF; DNA: TGTGCCAGCGGACAGGCTGGTCGAGAAAATCAGCCCCAGCATTTT; V: TRBV6-5; D: TRBD1; J: TRBJ1-5; size: -
CDR3: CASSNYDENGNQPQHF; DNA: TGTGCCAGCAGCAACTACGACGAAAACGGTAATCAGCCCCAGCATTTT; V: TRBV5-6; D: -; J: TRBJ1-5; size: -
CDR3: CASSLDGDYNQPQHF; DNA: TGCGCCAGCAGCTTGGACGGCGACTACAATCAGCCCCAGCATTTT; V: TRBV5-1; D: -; J: TRBJ1-5; size: few
CDR3: CASSGLGGLAVSSYNEQFF; DNA: TGTGCCAGCAGTGGGCTTGGGGGGCTAGCGGTAAGCTCCTACAATGAGCAGTTCTTC; V: TRBV2; D: -; J: TRBJ2-1; size: medium-sized
CDR3: CASSLQAGNYGYTF; DNA: TGTGCCAGCAGCTTACAAGCAGGGAACTATGGCTACACCTTC; V: TRBV7-9; D: -; J: TRBJ1-2; size: -
CDR3: CASISGTGVLTGELFF; DNA: TGTGCCAGCATATCTGGGACAGGGGTATTAACCGGGGAGCTGTTTTTT; V: TRBV7-3; D: TRBD1; J: TRBJ2-2; size: -
CDR3: CASSPPGTGDTDTQYF; DNA: TGTGCCAGCAGCCCCCCTGGGACAGGGGACACAGATACGCAGTATTTT; V: TRBV7-9; D: TRBD1; J: TRBJ2-3; size: -
CDR3: CANTQTGGDSPLHF; DNA: TGTGCCAACACCCAGACAGGGGGAGATTCACCCCTCCACTTT; V: TRBV10-3; D: TRBD1; J: TRBJ1-6; size: -
CDR3: CASSSSRDSYNEQFF; DNA: TGTGCCAGCAGCTCCAGCAGGGACTCCTACAATGAGCAGTTCTTC; V: TRBV7-9; D: -; J: TRBJ2-1; size: -
CDR3: CASSVRAGGSGANVLTF; DNA: TGTGCCAGCAGCGTAAGAGCGGGGGGATCTGGGGCCAACGTCCTGACTTTC; V: TRBV9; D: TRBD2; J: TRBJ2-6; size: few
CDR3: CATSAGGVREQFF; DNA: TGTGCCACCAGCGCCGGCGGGGTTCGGGAGCAGTTCTTC; V: TRBV15; D: -; J: TRBJ2-1; size: -
CDR3: CASSLAGSSTDTQYF; DNA: TGTGCCAGCAGCCTAGCGGGGTCTAGCACAGATACGCAGTATTTT; V: TRBV5-4; D: TRBD2; J: TRBJ2-3; size: -
CDR3: CASSAGQGNTGELFF; DNA: TGCGCCAGCAGCGCGGGACAGGGGAACACCGGGGAGCTGTTTTTT; V: TRBV5-1; D: TRBD1; J: TRBJ2-2; size: few
CDR3: CASRLGGGGVLPQHF; DNA: TGTGCCAGCAGATTAGGTGGGGGGGGTGTTTTGCCCCAGCATTTT; V: TRBV28; D: -; J: TRBJ1-5; size: few
CDR3: CASSAGGYTDTQYF; DNA: TGCGCCAGCAGCGCCGGGGGGTACACAGATACGCAGTATTTT; V: TRBV5-1; D: TRBD2; J: TRBJ2-3; size: -
CDR3: CASSQRAGGSNQPQHF; DNA: TGCGCCAGCAGTCAACGGGCAGGGGGTAGCAATCAGCCCCAGCATTTT; V: TRBV23-1; D: TRBD1; J: TRBJ1-5; size: -
CDR3: CASSSGTGQEKLFF; DNA: TGCGCCAGCAGCTCCGGGACAGGCCAGGAAAAACTGTTTTTT; V: TRBV5-1; D: TRBD1; J: TRBJ1-4; size: -
CDR3: CASRGRGLGYGYTF; DNA: TGTGCCAGCAGAGGAAGGGGGTTAGGGTATGGCTACACCTTC; V: TRBV28; D: -; J: TRBJ1-2; size: -
CDR3: CASSRGVTGELFF; DNA: TGTGCCAGCAGCCGGGGTGTCACCGGGGAGCTGTTTTTT; V: TRBV6-1; D: -; J: TRBJ2-2; size: -
CDR3: CAGGFGADGNTIYF; DNA: TGTGCCGGCGGGTTTGGAGCGGATGGAAACACCATATATTTT; V: TRBV10-3; D: -; J: TRBJ1-3; size: -
CDR3: CASSVGHRAFSGANVLTF; DNA: TGTGCCAGCAGCGTAGGGCACAGGGCTTTCTCTGGGGCCAACGTCCTGACTTTC; V: TRBV9; D: -; J: TRBJ2-6; size: -
CDR3: CASSQEGGATLEQYF; DNA: TGCGCCAGCAGCCAAGAAGGGGGGGCTACGTTGGAGCAGTACTTC; V: TRBV4-1; D: -; J: TRBJ2-5; size: -
CDR3: CASSAYLGVLNTGELFF; DNA: TGTGCCAGCAGTGCATATTTAGGGGTGTTGAACACCGGGGAGCTGTTTTTT; V: TRBV25-1; D: -; J: TRBJ2-2; size: -
CDR3: CASSRQLAGVYNEQFF; DNA: TGCGCCAGCAGCCGGCAGCTAGCGGGGGTCTACAATGAGCAGTTCTTC; V: TRBV4-3; D: TRBD2; J: TRBJ2-1; size: -
CDR3: CASSRPDLPSAGELFF; DNA: TGTGCCAGCAGCCGACCGGATTTGCCCAGCGCCGGGGAGCTGTTTTTT; V: TRBV4-2; D: -; J: TRBJ2-2; size: -
CDR3: CASSFQDSYEQYF; DNA: TGTGCCAGCAGTTTTCAGGACTCCTACGAGCAGTACTTC; V: TRBV27; D: -; J: TRBJ2-7; size: -
CDR3: CASSIGDRTYEQYF; DNA: TGTGCCAGCAGCATCGGGGACAGAACCTACGAGCAGTACTTC; V: TRBV9; D: TRBD1; J: TRBJ2-7; size: few
CDR3: CASSSVLISLTGRPPEAFF; DNA: TGTGCCAGCTCATCCGTCCTTATTAGTCTTACGGGGAGGCCACCTGAAGCTTTCTTT; V: TRBV2; D: -; J: TRBJ1-1; size: -
CDR3: CATQSLQYKGDGYTF; DNA: TGTGCCACACAATCCCTCCAATACAAGGGGGATGGCTACACCTTC; V: TRBV10-3; D: -; J: TRBJ1-2; size: -
CDR3: CASSQDRAGPPTDTQYF; DNA: TGCGCCAGCAGCCAAGATAGAGCGGGTCCCCCCACAGATACGCAGTATTTT; V: TRBV4-1; D: -; J: TRBJ2-3; size: -
CDR3: CASSSGTSGGFKETQYF; DNA: TGTGCCAGCAGCTCCGGGACTAGCGGGGGGTTTAAAGAGACCCAGTACTTC; V: TRBV28; D: TRBD2; J: TRBJ2-5; size: -
CDR3: CATSSSGELFF; DNA: TGTGCCACCTCTTCGTCCGGGGAGCTGTTTTTT; V: TRBV2; D: -; J: TRBJ2-2; size: few
CDR3: CATSRDWRGLRETQYF; DNA: TGTGCCACCAGCAGAGATTGGAGGGGGCTGCGGGAGACCCAGTACTTC; V: TRBV15; D: -; J: TRBJ2-5; size: -
CDR3: CASSVGRWTTDTYQETQYF; DNA: TGTGCCAGCAGCGTAGGTAGGTGGACGACAGATACCTACCAAGAGACCCAGTACTTC; V: TRBV9; D: -; J: TRBJ2-5; size: -
CDR3: CASSFRVSGAGELFF; DNA: TGTGCCAGCAGTTTCCGAGTCTCAGGGGCCGGGGAGCTGTTTTTT; V: TRBV27; D: -; J: TRBJ2-2; size: -
CDR3: CASSLAGGQETQYF; DNA: TGCGCCAGCAGCTTGGCGGGGGGTCAAGAGACCCAGTACTTC; V: TRBV5-1; D: TRBD2; J: TRBJ2-5; size: -
CDR3: CASSYDKHEYGYTF; DNA: TGTGCCAGCAGTTACGACAAACACGAATATGGCTACACCTTC; V: TRBV6-6; D: -; J: TRBJ1-2; size: -
CDR3: CASSPDRGDYGYTF; DNA: TGTGCCAGCAGCCCTGACAGGGGTGACTATGGCTACACCTTC; V: TRBV7-6; D: TRBD1; J: TRBJ1-2; size: -
CDR3: CASSGQGRRRGGYTF; DNA: TGTGCCAGCAGCGGACAGGGTCGAAGAAGGGGTGGCTACACCTTC; V: TRBV28; D: TRBD1; J: TRBJ1-2; size: -
CDR3: CASSSGAGNTIYF; DNA: TGCGCCAGCAGTTCAGGGGCTGGAAACACCATATATTTT; V: TRBV5-1; D: -; J: TRBJ1-3; size: -
CDR3: CASSFRAPQETQYF; DNA: TGCGCCAGCAGCTTCCGAGCCCCTCAAGAGACCCAGTACTTC; V: TRBV5-1; D: -; J: TRBJ2-5; size: once